A single sample gave rise to the 19 T cell receptor beta chains below, sequenced in a study of cytomegalovirus exposure and HLA in healthy donors. Both 60 Vbeta primers and 13 Jbeta primers went into the PCR. Sequencing was performed with immunoSEQ multiplex PCR; in TCRdb, only in-frame clones are kept and a portion is missing. Recorded here are about 130,000 clones; the top ten clones represent approximately 0.93%. The sample was PBMCs. The receptors originated from a man aged 18 to 30 in good health and CMV-seronegative.

This sequence joins TRBV30 and TRBJ1-2, with unresolved D. The CDR3 covers 12 residues. Germline V gives CDR1 GTSNPN, CDR2 SVGIG (reference sequence). V was pared by 8 bases and J by 4 bases, with 14 bases between. CDR3: CATVIQVYGYTF. CDR3 sequence (DNA): TGTGCCACGGTGATCCAGGTCTATGGCTACACCTTC.

The gene calls are TRBV5-1 and TRBJ1-4, with D possibly TRBD1 on 6 matching bases. V lost 2 bases, J lost 8 bases, and 16 bases lay in between. This CDR3 is 15 amino acids long. Germline CDR1 reads SGHRS; CDR2 reads YFSETQ. The CDR3 DNA reads as TGCGCCAGCAGCTTACAGGGATCAGTTGGGGAAAAACTGTTTTTT. It codes for CASSLQGSVGEKLFF.

The CDR3 coding sequence is TGTGCCAGCTCACTATCCCCCGGCGAGCAGTACTTC. This encodes CASSLSPGEQYF. This sequence joins TRBV18 and TRBJ2-7; D call uncertain. Germline CDR1 KGHSH, CDR2 LQKENI. The CDR3 consists of 12 residues. Between the trimmed V and J ends, which lost 4 bases and 6 bases, there was a span of 10 bases.

The genes are TRBV30 and TRBJ2-3, with no clear D. The germline CDR1 and CDR2 sequences are GTSNPN and SVGIG (reference sequence). Between the trimmed V and J ends, which lost 2 bases and 4 bases, there was a span of 10 bases. The CDR3 extends over 13 amino acids. The CDR3 DNA reads as TGTGCCTGGAGTCAGCTGGCGGCAGATACGCAGTATTTT. It codes for CAWSQLAADTQYF.

The rearrangement links TRBV30 to TRBJ1-3; D may be TRBD1 (5 bases). Trimming cost V 3 bases and J 4 bases, with 10 bases left between them. This CDR3 is built from 13 residues. Germline values: CDR1 GTSNPN, CDR2 SVGIG (reference sequence). CDR3 loop: CAWRGPGGNTIYF. DNA of the CDR3: TGTGCCTGGAGGGGGCCCGGGGGAAACACCATATATTTT.

In DNA, the CDR3 is TGTGCCAGCGGAAGCGTCGGACAGTATAATTCACCCCTCCACTTT. Translation: CASGSVGQYNSPLHF. The chain recombines TRBV6-5 with TRBJ1-6; TRBD1 might be the D (6 bases). Per the germline V gene, CDR1 is MNHEY and CDR2 is SVGAGI. The CDR3 totals 15 residues. Between the trimmed V and J ends, which lost 8 bases and 4 bases, there was a span of 15 bases.

The chain uses TRBV6-5 and TRBJ1-1; D might be TRBD1 (6 bases). The CDR3 contains 13 residues. Germline V CDR1 and CDR2: MNHEY, SVGAGI. V was trimmed by 2 bases and J by 10 bases, leaving 14 bases between them. In DNA form, the CDR3 reads TGTGCCAGCAGTTACACGACAGGTGGAGTAGCTTTCTTT. Translated: CASSYTTGGVAFF.

V and J are TRBV29-1 and TRBJ1-1; no firm D call. Germline V gene data show CDR1 as SQVTM and CDR2 as ANQGSEA. V was trimmed by 3 bases and J by 12 bases, leaving 26 bases between them. There are 15 residues in the CDR3. CDR3 coding DNA: TGCAGCGTTGATCGAAGGGCGGGCCCCGTACTACCCACTTTCTTT. Amino acids: CSVDRRAGPVLPTFF. The full variable domain, with the rest looked up from reference TRBV29-1 and TRBJ1-1, is SAVISQKPSRDICQRGTSLTIQCQVDSQVTMMFWYRQQPGQSLTLIATANQGSEATYESGFVIDKFPISRPNLTFSTLTVSNMSPEDSSIYLCSVDRRAGPVLPTFFGQGTRLTVV.

The rearrangement links TRBV7-2 to TRBJ1-3, with D perhaps matching TRBD1 (6 bases). The CDR3 spans 14 residues. V lost 1 base to trimming and J lost 3 bases, with 7 bases between them. Per the germline V gene, CDR1 is SGHTA and CDR2 is FQGNSA. CDR3 bases: TGTGCCAGCAGCTTAGGGGGGCTTGGAAACACCATATATTTT. Its translation: CASSLGGLGNTIYF.

The chain recombines TRBV6-5 with TRBJ2-4, with 9 bases aligning to TRBD2. J gave up 7 bases and V 8 bases, and 3 bases lay outside the gene matches. This CDR3 contains 12 residues. Germline assignment: CDR1 MNHEY and CDR2 SVGAGI. The CDR3 coding sequence is TGTGCCAGCTTAACTAGCGGGAACATTCAGTACTTC. This translates into CASLTSGNIQYF.

The CDR3 region has the DNA TGCGCCAGCAGCGTAATAGCGGTGAACACCGGGGAGCTGTTTTTT. The encoded protein is CASSVIAVNTGELFF. This chain uses TRBV5-1 with TRBJ2-2; TRBD2 might be the D (6 bases). CDR1 is SGHRS and CDR2 is YFSETQ in the germline V gene. Between the trimmed V and J ends, which lost 4 bases and 1 base, there was a span of 11 bases. The CDR3 has 15 amino acids.

The chain has TRBV20-1 and TRBJ1-1, with D possibly TRBD1 on 6 matching bases. The V and J ends lost 3 bases and 14 bases respectively, with 16 bases between them. The germline V gene encodes CDR1 DFQATT and CDR2 SNEGSKA (reference sequence). This CDR3 has 11 residues. The CDR3 coding sequence is TGCAGTGCTAGTGAGGCTAGGGGGGGGTTCTTT. Protein sequence: CSASEARGGFF.

The chain couples TRBV13 to TRBJ2-3; D is perhaps TRBD2 (6 bases). Per the germline V gene, CDR1 is PRHDT and CDR2 is FYEKMQ (reference sequence). With 5 bases removed from V and 5 bases from J, the gap between germline ends came to 14 bases. The CDR3 is 14 amino acids. The CDR3 DNA is TGTGCCAGCAGCCCCCACCGACTAGGAGATACGCAGTATTTT. Translated: CASSPHRLGDTQYF.

The chain is built from TRBV19 and TRBJ2-3; D gene ambiguous. The CDR3 sequence is 13 residues long. Trimming shortened V by 9 bases and J by 0 bases, and 10 bases separated the two germline ends. CDR1 LNHDA and CDR2 SQIVND come from the germline V gene (reference sequence). CDR3 DNA sequence: TGTGCCAGCCGACAATCTAGCACAGATACGCAGTATTTT. This codes for CASRQSSTDTQYF.

V usage is TRBV5-1 and J usage is TRBJ2-7; 8 nucleotides line up with TRBD1. From germline, CDR1 is SGHRS and CDR2 YFSETQ. CDR3 length equals 14 residues. The V segment lost 4 bases and the J segment 4 bases; nucleotides outside the gene matches: 7. In nucleotides, the CDR3 is TGCGCCAGCAGCCCGGGACAGGAGGTTTACGAGCAGTACTTC. This encodes CASSPGQEVYEQYF.

The chain joins TRBV25-1 to TRBJ2-1, with TRBD2 matching 9 bases. Germline CDR1 MGHDK, CDR2 SYGVNS. This CDR3 has 18 residues. V lost 7 bases, J lost 0 bases, and 13 bases stayed unmatched. The CDR3 DNA reads TGTGCCAGCACCCACATTGGTAGCGGGGGAAGCTCCTACAATGAGCAGTTCTTC. It yields the protein CASTHIGSGGSSYNEQFF.

The CDR3 DNA reads as TGTGCCAGTAGTATTACAGGTACTACCAACGCGTACACTGAAGCTTTCTTT. Its translation is CASSITGTTNAYTEAFF. The genes are TRBV19 and TRBJ1-1, with D perhaps matching TRBD1 (5 bases). There are 17 residues in the CDR3. V was clipped by 3 bases and J by 3 bases, with 20 bases between them. CDR1 is LNHDA and CDR2 is SQIVND in the germline V gene (reference sequence).

The V gene is TRBV5-8, the J gene TRBJ2-3, with no clear D. Looked up from germline, CDR1 is SGHTS and CDR2 is YDEGEE. Trimming stripped 7 bases from V and 2 bases from J, with 5 bases between. This CDR3 spans 11 amino acids. The CDR3 DNA reads as TGTGCCAGCTCCCACACAGATACGCAGTATTTT. This sequence encodes CASSHTDTQYF.

The chain uses TRBV9 and TRBJ2-1, with D maybe TRBD2 (5 bases). Germline V CDR1 and CDR2: SGDLS, YYNGEE. V gave up 0 bases and J gave up 0 bases, with 13 bases separating them. The CDR3 sequence is 17 residues long. The chain's CDR3 is CASSVGRRERSYNEQFF. CDR3 sequence (DNA): TGTGCCAGCAGCGTAGGTCGTAGGGAGCGCTCCTACAATGAGCAGTTCTTC.